This T cell receptor beta chain was identified in a study of OX40 agonist ivuxolimab in advanced cancers. V lost 0 bases and J 6 bases, leaving 16 bases between the germline ends. This CDR3 spans 15 amino acids. The germline gives CDR1 SGHRS, CDR2 YFSETQ. This clone has only one observation. Its matching antigen is unknown. General observations from the study: Expanded clones were, on average, more numerous among CD8+ T cells than CD4+. The study found among the lowest clonal expansion in partial responders at 0.1-3.0 mg/kg. Undetermined was the antigen specificity of the expanded peripheral T cells.

Clones were sequenced by immunoSEQ multiplex PCR, and TCRdb holds only the in-frame ones, with some missing. The sample holds over 65,000 clones, about 85% seen once. Individuals having autoimmune disease history or systemic immunosuppression were not enrolled. The specimen comprised CD4+ or CD8+ T cells sorted from blood, sampled in a trial of the OX40 agonist ivuxolimab. The source is an adult with an advanced solid tumor such as melanoma, head and neck, liver or kidney cancer. This rearrangement joins TRBV5-1 to TRBJ2-7, with no clear D. The CDR3 protein is CASSLEGYSYTEQYF. The CDR3 DNA is TGCGCCAGCAGCTTGGAGGGCTACTCCTACACCGAGCAGTACTTC.